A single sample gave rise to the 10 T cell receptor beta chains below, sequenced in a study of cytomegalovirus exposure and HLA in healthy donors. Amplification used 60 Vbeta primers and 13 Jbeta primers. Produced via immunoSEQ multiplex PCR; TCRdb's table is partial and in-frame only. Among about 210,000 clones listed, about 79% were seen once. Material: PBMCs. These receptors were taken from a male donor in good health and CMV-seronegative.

In nucleotides, the CDR3 is TGTGCCTGGAGATCGAGGGTGGGGACCGGGGAGCTGTTTTTT. It is translated as CAWRSRVGTGELFF. The chain links TRBV30 to TRBJ2-2; weak D call: TRBD2 (5 bases). Germline-derived CDR1 and CDR2 are GTSNPN and SVGIG (reference sequence). The V end was cut by 3 bases, the J end by 5 bases, with 13 bases between. CDR3 size: 14 residues.

As DNA, the CDR3 is TGTGCCAGCAGTTTATCTGACTTCTGGCATGAGCAGTTCTTC. Amino acid sequence: CASSLSDFWHEQFF. The chain uses TRBV27 and TRBJ2-1, with D unresolved. Per germline, CDR1 MNHEY and CDR2 SMNVEV (reference sequence). V dropped 0 bases and J dropped 8 bases, with 11 bases sitting between them. The CDR3 spans 14 residues.

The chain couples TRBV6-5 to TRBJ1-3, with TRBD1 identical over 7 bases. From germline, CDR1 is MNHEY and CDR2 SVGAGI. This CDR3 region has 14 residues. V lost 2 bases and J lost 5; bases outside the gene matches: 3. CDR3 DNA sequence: TGTGCCAGCAGTTACGGGGACAGAAGAAACACCATATATTTT. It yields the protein CASSYGDRRNTIYF.

This CDR3 is CATRGGPVAFF. Written as DNA, the CDR3 is TGTGCCACCCGGGGAGGGCCGGTAGCTTTCTTT. The V call is TRBV27, the J call TRBJ1-1; D call uncertain. The CDR3 length is 11 residues. Trimming took off 10 bases at V and 10 bases at J, with 16 bases between the two ends. Per germline, CDR1 MNHEY and CDR2 SMNVEV (reference sequence).

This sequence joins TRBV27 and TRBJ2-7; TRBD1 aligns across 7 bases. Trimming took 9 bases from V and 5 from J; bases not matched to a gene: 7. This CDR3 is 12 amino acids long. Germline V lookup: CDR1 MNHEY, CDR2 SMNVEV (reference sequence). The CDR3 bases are TGTGCCAGAAACAGGGGTCTCCACGAGCAGTACTTC. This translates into CARNRGLHEQYF.

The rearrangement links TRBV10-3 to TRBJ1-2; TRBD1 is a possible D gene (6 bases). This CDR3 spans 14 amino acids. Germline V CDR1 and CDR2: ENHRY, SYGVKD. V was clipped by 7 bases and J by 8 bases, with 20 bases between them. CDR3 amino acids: CAITPLGASSGYTF. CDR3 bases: TGTGCCATCACGCCTTTGGGGGCCTCTAGCGGCTACACCTTC.

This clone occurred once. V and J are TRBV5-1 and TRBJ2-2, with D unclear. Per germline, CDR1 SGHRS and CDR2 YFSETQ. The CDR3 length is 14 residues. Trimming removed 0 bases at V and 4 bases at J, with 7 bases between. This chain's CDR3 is CASSLASGTGELFF. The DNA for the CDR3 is TGCGCCAGCAGCTTGGCTAGTGGCACCGGGGAGCTGTTTTTT.

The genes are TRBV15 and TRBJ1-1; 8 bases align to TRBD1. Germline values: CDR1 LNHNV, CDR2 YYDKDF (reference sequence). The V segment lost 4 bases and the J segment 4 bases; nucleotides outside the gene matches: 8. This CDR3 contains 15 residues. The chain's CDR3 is CATSMDRVWGTEAFF. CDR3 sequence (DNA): TGTGCCACCAGCATGGACAGGGTTTGGGGCACTGAAGCTTTCTTT.

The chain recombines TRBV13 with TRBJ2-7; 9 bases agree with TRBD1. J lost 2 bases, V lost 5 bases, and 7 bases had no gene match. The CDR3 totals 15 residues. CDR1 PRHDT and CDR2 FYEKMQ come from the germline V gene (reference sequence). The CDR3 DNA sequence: TGTGCCAGCAGCCCCGGGACAGGGAAGACCTACGAGCAGTACTTC. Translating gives CASSPGTGKTYEQYF.

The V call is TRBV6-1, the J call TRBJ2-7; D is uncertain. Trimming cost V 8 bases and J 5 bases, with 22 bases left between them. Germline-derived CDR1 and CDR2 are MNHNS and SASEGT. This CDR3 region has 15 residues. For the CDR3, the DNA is TGTGCCAGCGGAAATATGGCGCAGGCTAAGGACGAGCAGTACTTC. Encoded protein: CASGNMAQAKDEQYF.